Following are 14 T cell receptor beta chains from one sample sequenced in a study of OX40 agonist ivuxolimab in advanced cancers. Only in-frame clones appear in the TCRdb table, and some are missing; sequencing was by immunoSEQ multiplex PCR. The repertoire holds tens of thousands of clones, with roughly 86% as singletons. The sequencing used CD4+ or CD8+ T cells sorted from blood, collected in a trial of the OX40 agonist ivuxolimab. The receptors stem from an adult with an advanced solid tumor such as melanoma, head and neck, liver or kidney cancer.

The DNA of the CDR3 is TGTGCCAGCAGCTTAAGGGGAAATCAGCCCCAGCATTTT. This sequence encodes CASSLRGNQPQHF. The V call is TRBV7-9, the J call TRBJ1-5, with TRBD1 as a possible D gene (5 bases). Trimming left V 2 bases short and J 4 bases short, with 6 bases between. The CDR3 is 13 residues long. CDR1 and CDR2 (germline): SEHNR, FQNEAQ (reference sequence). The full variable domain, in which reference TRBV7-9 and TRBJ1-5 provide the parts outside the CDR3, is DTGVSQNPRHKITKRGQNVTFRCDPISEHNRLYWYRQTLGQGPEFLTYFQNEAQLEKSRLLSDRFSAERPKGSFSTLEIQRTEQGDSAMYLCASSLRGNQPQHFGDGTRLSIL.

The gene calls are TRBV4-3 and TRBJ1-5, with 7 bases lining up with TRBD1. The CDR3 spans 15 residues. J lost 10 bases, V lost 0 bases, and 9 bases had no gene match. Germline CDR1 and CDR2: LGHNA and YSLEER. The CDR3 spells CASSQDRQGGGPQHF. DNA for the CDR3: TGCGCCAGCAGCCAAGATCGGCAGGGGGGTGGACCCCAGCATTTT.

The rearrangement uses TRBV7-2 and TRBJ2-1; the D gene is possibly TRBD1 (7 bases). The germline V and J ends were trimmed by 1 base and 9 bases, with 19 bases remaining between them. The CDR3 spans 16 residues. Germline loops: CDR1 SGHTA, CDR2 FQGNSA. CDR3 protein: CASSLVVSGSGGEQFF. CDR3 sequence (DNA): TGTGCCAGCAGCTTAGTTGTTAGCGGCTCAGGGGGTGAGCAGTTCTTC.

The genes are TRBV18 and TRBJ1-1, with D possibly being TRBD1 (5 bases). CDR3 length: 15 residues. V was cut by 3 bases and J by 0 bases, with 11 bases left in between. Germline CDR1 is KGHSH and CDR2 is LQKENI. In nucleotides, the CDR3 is TGTGCCAGCTCACCCCCTGGGGGTATGAACACTGAAGCTTTCTTT. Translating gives CASSPPGGMNTEAFF.

The CDR3: CASDEGSAAHEAFF. The CDR3 coding sequence is TGTGCCAGCGACGAAGGGTCGGCAGCCCATGAAGCTTTCTTT. V usage is TRBV6-5 and J usage is TRBJ1-1, with D unclear. V lost 8 bases to trimming and J lost 7 bases, with 20 bases between them. Germline loops: CDR1 MNHEY, CDR2 SVGAGI. The CDR3 runs to 14 residues.

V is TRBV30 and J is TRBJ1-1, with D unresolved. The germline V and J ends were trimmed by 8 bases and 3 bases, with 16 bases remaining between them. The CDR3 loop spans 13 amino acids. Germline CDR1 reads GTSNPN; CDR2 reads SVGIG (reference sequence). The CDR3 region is CAQTRVEDTEAFF. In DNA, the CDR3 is TGTGCCCAGACGAGGGTTGAGGACACTGAAGCTTTCTTT.

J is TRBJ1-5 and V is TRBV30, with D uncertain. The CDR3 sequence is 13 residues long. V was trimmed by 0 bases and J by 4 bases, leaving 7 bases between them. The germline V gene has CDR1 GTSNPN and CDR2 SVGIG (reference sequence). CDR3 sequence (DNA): TGTGCCTGGAGTGTAAGAGTAAATCAGCCCCAGCATTTT. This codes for CAWSVRVNQPQHF.

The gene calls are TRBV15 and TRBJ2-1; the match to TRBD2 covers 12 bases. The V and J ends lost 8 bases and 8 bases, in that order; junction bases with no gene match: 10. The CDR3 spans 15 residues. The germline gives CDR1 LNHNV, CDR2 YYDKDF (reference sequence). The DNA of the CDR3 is TGTGCCACCGCCCCGGGTCCTAGCGGGAGGGATGAGCAGTTCTTC. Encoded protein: CATAPGPSGRDEQFF.

The CDR3 nucleotides read TGCGCCAGCAGCCAGAACTACGAGCAGTACTTC. Translating it yields CASSQNYEQYF. This chain links TRBV5-1 with TRBJ2-7; no reliable D call. CDR3 length: 11 residues. Trimming stripped 4 bases from V and 3 bases from J, with 5 bases between. Germline CDR1 and CDR2: SGHRS and YFSETQ.

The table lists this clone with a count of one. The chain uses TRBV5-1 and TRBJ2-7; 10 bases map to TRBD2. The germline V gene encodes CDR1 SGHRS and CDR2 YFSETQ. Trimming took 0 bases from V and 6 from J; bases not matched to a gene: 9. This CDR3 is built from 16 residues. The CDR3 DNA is TGCGCCAGCAGCTTGGTCCTAGGAGCGGGGGGGAGCGAGCAGTACTTC. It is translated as CASSLVLGAGGSEQYF.

DNA for the CDR3: TGTGCCAGCAGCTCCAGCGGGAGACTACCTAGCACAGATACGCAGTATTTT. As protein: CASSSSGRLPSTDTQYF. This chain connects TRBV7-8 to TRBJ2-3; TRBD2 matches 8 bases. The junction had 9 bases not matched to a gene; V was cut back by 4 bases and J by 0 bases. Germline loops: CDR1 SGHVS, CDR2 FQNEAQ. This CDR3 spans 17 amino acids.

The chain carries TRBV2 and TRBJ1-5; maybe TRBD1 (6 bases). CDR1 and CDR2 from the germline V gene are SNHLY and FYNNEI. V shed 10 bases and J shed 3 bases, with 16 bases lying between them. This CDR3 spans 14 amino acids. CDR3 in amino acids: CATKEGVSNQPQHF. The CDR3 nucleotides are TGTGCCACCAAAGAGGGGGTTTCCAATCAGCCCCAGCATTTT.

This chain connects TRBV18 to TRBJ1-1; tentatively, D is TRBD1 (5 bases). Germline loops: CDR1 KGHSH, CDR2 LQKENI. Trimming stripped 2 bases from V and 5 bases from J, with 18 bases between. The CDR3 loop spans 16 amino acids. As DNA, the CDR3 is TGTGCCAGCTCACCAGAGATGCCAGGCCCAGGGACTGAAGCTTTCTTT. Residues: CASSPEMPGPGTEAFF.

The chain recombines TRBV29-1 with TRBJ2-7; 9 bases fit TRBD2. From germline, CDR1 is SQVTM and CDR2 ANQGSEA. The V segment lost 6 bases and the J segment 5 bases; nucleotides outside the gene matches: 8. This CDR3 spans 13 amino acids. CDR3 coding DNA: TGCAGCGTCAATGGCGGGAGGGCAGACGAGCAGTACTTC. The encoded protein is CSVNGGRADEQYF.